The text below deals with one T cell receptor beta chain. This sample is part of a study of blood T cell repertoires in COVID-19. As handled by the study authors: Using reference gene primer amplification, nucleated cell counts were estimated. The repertoire was sequenced with immunoSEQ multiplex PCR; TCRdb's copy has only in-frame clones and lacks some. Clone size and V and J calls were adopted from that table, with D and trimming inferred from the DNA. The sample has over 150,000 clones; 60% to 85% are singletons. This TCR was sampled from an older man with acute or convalescent COVID-19. The sequencing sample was made of peripheral blood.

The chain's CDR3 is CASSSGLAGGIDTQYF. In DNA, the CDR3 is TGCGCCAGCAGCTCCGGACTAGCGGGGGGAATAGATACGCAGTATTTT. The rearrangement uses TRBV5-1 and TRBJ2-3; the match to TRBD2 covers 14 bases. The CDR3 has 16 residues. From germline, CDR1 is SGHRS and CDR2 YFSETQ. After removal of 3 bases from V and 5 bases from J, the junction contained 5 bases not matched to a gene.